This is a list of T cell receptor beta chains from one sample in a study of T cell repertoires in cytomegalovirus infection. TCRdb reprocessed the reads via MiXCR and lists one record per CDR3 protein. The sample has around 710,000 distinct CDR3 sequences, almost 30% seen once. No antigen is known for these receptors. The sample in question was cultured CD8+ T cells from PBMCs, obtained from culture after CMV antigen stimulation. These receptors all come from a human donor in good health (CMV status not recorded). Some clones in this sample may be carry-over from other donors' samples. CDR3s include the opening cysteine and the closing phenylalanine or tryptophan. The order of the fields is V gene, D gene, clone size, J gene, CDR3 DNA, CDR3 protein. A D gene is named only where the DNA matches it firmly. Some rows have no size entry. The others give once, few or many, or a class for an expanded clone.

TRBV4-1	TRBD2	few	TRBJ2-1	TGCGCCAGCAGCCAACCTTTAGCGGGGAGCTCCTACAATGAGCAGTTCTTC	CASSQPLAGSSYNEQFF
TRBV6-5	.	.	TRBJ1-6	TGTGCCAGCAGCCCGGAGCTGATTAATTCACCCCTCCACTTT	CASSPELINSPLHF
TRBV7-6	.	.	TRBJ2-3	TGTGCCAGCAGCTTAGAGGTACTAGTCGGAGATACGCAGTATTTT	CASSLEVLVGDTQYF
TRBV4-1	TRBD1	.	TRBJ2-3	TGCGCCAGCAGCCCACCTGGACAGGGGAGCACAGATACGCAGTATTTT	CASSPPGQGSTDTQYF
TRBV7-2	.	many	TRBJ2-4	TGTGCCAGCAGCTTAGACCGGCTGGGAAGCAAAAACATTCAGTACTTC	CASSLDRLGSKNIQYF
TRBV5-1	TRBD1	.	TRBJ2-2	TGCGCCAGCAGCTCCTTCTCATCTCGGGACAGGGTTCTCGACACCGGGGAGCTGTTTTTT	CASSSFSSRDRVLDTGELFF
TRBV6-5	.	.	TRBJ2-1	TGTGCCAGCAGTTCACTTACCTCCTACAATGAGCAGTTCTTC	CASSSLTSYNEQFF
TRBV6-1	.	.	TRBJ1-5	TGTGCCAGCAGAGTTCCTAACAGGGCCGAGCAGCCCCAGCATTTT	CASRVPNRAEQPQHF
TRBV6-6	.	.	TRBJ1-2	TGTGCCATCCAGGGGATACATGGCTACACCTTC	CAIQGIHGYTF
TRBV7-8	.	.	TRBJ2-7	TGTGCCACCCTCCCGACTTCGGCCCACGAGCAGTACTTC	CATLPTSAHEQYF
TRBV25-1	.	.	TRBJ1-2	TGTGCCAGCAGTGGCGTAATGGGGACAATCGAAAAAGGAGCTAACTATGGCTACACCTTC	CASSGVMGTIEKGANYGYTF